Following are 10 T cell receptor beta chains from one sample sequenced in a study of molecular identifiers for immune sequencing clone quantification. TCRdb passed the PCR reads through MiXCR, listing each CDR3 protein once. The table lists 88,000 or so distinct CDR3 sequences, roughly 21% of them singletons. The sequenced sample was naive CD8+ T cells from blood, with Jurkat cell RNA spiked in. Specified subset: FACS-sorted CD8+CD4-CCR7+CD45RA+ naive T cells. The receptor source for this set is a human donor in good health. Some libraries in this study had Jurkat cell RNA spiked in.

This clonotype occurred many times. The chain recombines TRBV15 with TRBJ1-3; 8 bases line up with TRBD1. Per germline, CDR1 LNHNV and CDR2 YYDKDF (reference sequence). Trimming at V came to 1 base and at J to 0 bases, leaving 14 bases not matched to a gene. The CDR3 is 20 residues long. This CDR3 is CATSRVSNWGQVISGNTIYF. The DNA of the CDR3 is TGTGCCACCAGCAGAGTGTCAAATTGGGGACAGGTCATCTCTGGAAACACCATATATTTT.

Comment on this clonotype: This clone may be a read error of a much larger clone one base away. The chain links TRBV6-5 to TRBJ2-7, with TRBD2 as a possible D gene (5 bases). Germline V gene lookup returns CDR1 MNHEY and CDR2 SVGAGI. CDR3 length: 13 amino acids. CDR3 in DNA: TGTGCCAGCAGTCACTCCGCCGGGGTCGAGCAGTACTTC. Translation gives CASSHSAGVEQYF.

The chain uses TRBV29-1 and TRBJ2-7; TRBD1 matches at 7 bases. Trimming cost V 6 bases and J 1 base; bases outside gene matches: 15. CDR3 size: 16 residues. The germline V gene has CDR1 SQVTM and CDR2 ANQGSEA. CDR3 coding DNA: TGCAGCGTCGCCCTTTTCCGGGACAGAGGGTCCTACGAGCAGTACTTC. As protein: CSVALFRDRGSYEQYF.

To note about this clonotype: Being one base from a much bigger clone, this may be a read error. V and J are TRBV7-9 and TRBJ2-3; D unresolved. V dropped 8 bases and J dropped 8 bases, with 14 bases sitting between them. CDR1 SEHNR and CDR2 FQNEAQ come from the germline V gene (reference sequence). This CDR3 comprises 12 residues. DNA of the CDR3: TGTGCCAGCTCCCCCAGTGCAGTTACGCAGTATTTT. Translating it yields CASSPSAVTQYF.

Ten or more counts support this clonotype. CDR3 coding DNA: TGTGCCAGCAGCCTTGCGGGGGATTCAGATACGCAGTATTTT. Its protein is CASSLAGDSDTQYF. V and J are TRBV7-9 and TRBJ2-3; 7 positions agree with TRBD2. The CDR3 runs 14 residues. V was pared by 5 bases and J by 4 bases, with 6 bases of the junction left unmatched. Germline CDR1 and CDR2: SEHNR and FQNEAQ (reference sequence). Based on the CDR3 plus reference TRBV7-9 and TRBJ2-3, the full variable domain is DTGVSQNPRHKITKRGQNVTFRCDPISEHNRLYWYRQTLGQGPEFLTYFQNEAQLEKSRLLSDRFSAERPKGSFSTLEIQRTEQGDSAMYLCASSLAGDSDTQYFGPGTRLTVL.

This clonotype was counted ten times or more. V and J are TRBV5-4 and TRBJ2-3; D is ambiguous. V was trimmed by 9 bases and J by 6 bases, leaving 11 bases between them. The CDR3 is 11 residues long. Germline lookup yields CDR1 SGHNT and CDR2 YYREEE (reference sequence). CDR3 nucleotide sequence: TGTGCCATGCAAATCAAGGATACGCAGTATTTT. As protein: CAMQIKDTQYF.

In this sample, this clonotype turned up many times. The rearrangement uses TRBV11-2 and TRBJ2-1; 8 bases align to TRBD2. Trimming took 5 bases from V and 6 from J; bases not matched to a gene: 6. Germline lookup yields CDR1 SGHAT and CDR2 FQNNGV. The CDR3 has 14 amino acids. CDR3 region: CASSAASGPNEQFF. As DNA, the CDR3 is TGTGCCAGCAGCGCAGCTAGCGGGCCCAATGAGCAGTTCTTC.

This clonotype was recorded at least ten times. The chain links TRBV6-2 or TRBV6-3 to TRBJ2-1, with 12 positions matching TRBD2. Germline CDR1 and CDR2: MNHEY and SVGEGT. Trimming at V came to 5 bases and at J to 10 bases, leaving 9 bases not matched to a gene. The CDR3 runs 15 residues. This CDR3 is CASSRLAGVSGEQFF. CDR3 in DNA: TGTGCCAGCAGTCGACTAGCGGGGGTATCGGGGGAGCAGTTCTTC.

This clonotype occurred many times. The chain joins TRBV6-2 or TRBV6-3 to TRBJ2-1; TRBD2 aligns across 13 bases. CDR3 length: 16 amino acids. Germline V CDR1 and CDR2: MNHEY, SVGEGT. J was trimmed by 2 bases and V by 4 bases; bases with no gene match: 2. In nucleotides, the CDR3 is TGTGCCAGCAGTTCAACTAGCGGGGGGGCCTACAATGAGCAGTTCTTC. Its protein product is CASSSTSGGAYNEQFF.

In its sample, this clonotype was seen a few times. This chain links TRBV6-5 with TRBJ1-4; tentative D call: TRBD1 (6 bases). Germline lookup yields CDR1 MNHEY and CDR2 SVGAGI. The CDR3 contains 15 residues. V lost 5 bases and J 7 bases, leaving 17 bases between the germline ends. For the CDR3, the DNA is TGTGCCAGCAGTCCTGGGACAAGGGCGGGTGAAAAACTGTTTTTT. Residues: CASSPGTRAGEKLFF.